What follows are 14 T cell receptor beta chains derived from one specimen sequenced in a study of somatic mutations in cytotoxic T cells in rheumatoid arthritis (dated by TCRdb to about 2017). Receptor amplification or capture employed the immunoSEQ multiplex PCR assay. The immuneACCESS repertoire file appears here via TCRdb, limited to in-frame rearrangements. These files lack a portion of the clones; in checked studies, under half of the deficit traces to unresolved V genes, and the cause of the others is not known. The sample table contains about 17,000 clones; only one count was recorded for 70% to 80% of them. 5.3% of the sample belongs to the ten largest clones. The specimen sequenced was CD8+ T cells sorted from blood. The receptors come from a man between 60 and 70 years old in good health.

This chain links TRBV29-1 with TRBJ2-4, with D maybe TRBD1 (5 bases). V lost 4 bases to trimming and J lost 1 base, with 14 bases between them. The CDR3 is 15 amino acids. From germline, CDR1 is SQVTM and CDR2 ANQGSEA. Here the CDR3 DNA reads TGCAGCGTTGGGGGCCCGGATGGGGCCAAAAACATTCAGTACTTC. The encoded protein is CSVGGPDGAKNIQYF.

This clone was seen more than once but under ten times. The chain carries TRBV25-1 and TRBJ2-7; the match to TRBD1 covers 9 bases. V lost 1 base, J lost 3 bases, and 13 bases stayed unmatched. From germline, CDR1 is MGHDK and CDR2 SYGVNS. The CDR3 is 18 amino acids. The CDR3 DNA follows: TGTGCCAGCAGTGAATCACGCCGGGACAGGGTTATCGTCTACGAGCAGTACTTC. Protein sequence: CASSESRRDRVIVYEQYF.

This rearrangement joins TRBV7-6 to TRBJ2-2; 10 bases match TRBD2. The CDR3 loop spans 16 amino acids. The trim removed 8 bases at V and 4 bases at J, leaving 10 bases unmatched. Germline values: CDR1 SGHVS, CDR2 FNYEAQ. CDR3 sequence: CASSPGTSAGTGELFF. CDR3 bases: TGTGCCAGCTCACCCGGGACTAGCGCTGGCACCGGGGAGCTGTTTTTT.

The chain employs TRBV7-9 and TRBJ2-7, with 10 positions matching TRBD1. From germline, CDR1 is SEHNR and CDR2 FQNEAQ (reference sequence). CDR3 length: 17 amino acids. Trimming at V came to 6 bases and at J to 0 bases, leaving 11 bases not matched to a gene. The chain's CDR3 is CASRGSGQGSFSYEQYF. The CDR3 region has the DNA TGTGCCAGCAGAGGCTCGGGACAGGGGTCGTTCTCCTACGAGCAGTACTTC.

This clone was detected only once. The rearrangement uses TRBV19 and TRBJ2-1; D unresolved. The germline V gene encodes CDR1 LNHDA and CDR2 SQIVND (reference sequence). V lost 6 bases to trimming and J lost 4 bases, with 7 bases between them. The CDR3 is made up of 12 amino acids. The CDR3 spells CASRNRYNEQFF. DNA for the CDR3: TGTGCCAGTAGGAACAGATACAATGAGCAGTTCTTC.

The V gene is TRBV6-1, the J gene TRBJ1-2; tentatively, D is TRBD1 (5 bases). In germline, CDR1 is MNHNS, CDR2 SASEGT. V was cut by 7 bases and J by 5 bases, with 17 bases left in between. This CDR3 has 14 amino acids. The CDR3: CASKNPGRVYGYTF. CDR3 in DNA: TGTGCCAGCAAGAATCCAGGGAGGGTGTATGGCTACACCTTC.

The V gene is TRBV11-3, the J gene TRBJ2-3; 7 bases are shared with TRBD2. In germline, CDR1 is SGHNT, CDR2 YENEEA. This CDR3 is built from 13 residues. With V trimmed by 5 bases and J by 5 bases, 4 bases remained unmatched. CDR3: CASSPGGGDTQYF. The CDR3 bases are TGTGCCAGCAGCCCGGGGGGTGGAGATACGCAGTATTTT.

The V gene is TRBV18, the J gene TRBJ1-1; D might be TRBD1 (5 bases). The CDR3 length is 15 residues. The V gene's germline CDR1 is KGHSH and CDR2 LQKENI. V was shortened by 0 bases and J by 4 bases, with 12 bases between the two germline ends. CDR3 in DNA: TGTGCCAGCTCACCACCTTGGGGGGGTGCCACTGAAGCTTTCTTT. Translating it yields CASSPPWGGATEAFF.

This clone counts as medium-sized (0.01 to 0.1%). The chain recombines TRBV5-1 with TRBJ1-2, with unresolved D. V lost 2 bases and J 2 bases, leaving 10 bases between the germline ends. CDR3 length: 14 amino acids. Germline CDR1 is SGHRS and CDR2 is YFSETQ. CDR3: CASSFEGTNYGYTF. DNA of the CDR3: TGCGCCAGCAGCTTCGAGGGAACCAACTATGGCTACACCTTC.

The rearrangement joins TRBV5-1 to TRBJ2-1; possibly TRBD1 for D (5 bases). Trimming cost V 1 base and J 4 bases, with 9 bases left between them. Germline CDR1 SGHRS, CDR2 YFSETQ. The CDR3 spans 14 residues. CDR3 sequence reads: CASSLMQGYNEQFF. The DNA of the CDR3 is TGCGCCAGCAGCTTGATGCAGGGATACAATGAGCAGTTCTTC.

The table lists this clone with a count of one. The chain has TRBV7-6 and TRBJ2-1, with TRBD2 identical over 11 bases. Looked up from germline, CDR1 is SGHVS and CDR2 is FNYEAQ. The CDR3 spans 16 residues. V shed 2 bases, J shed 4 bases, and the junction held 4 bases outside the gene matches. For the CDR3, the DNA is TGTGCCAGCAGCTTATTGACTAGCGGGGCTTACAATGAGCAGTTCTTC. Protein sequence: CASSLLTSGAYNEQFF. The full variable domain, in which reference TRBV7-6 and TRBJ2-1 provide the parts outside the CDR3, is GAGVSQSPRYKVTKRGQDVALRCDPISGHVSLYWYRQALGQGPEFLTYFNYEAQQDKSGLPNDRFSAERPEGSISTLTIQRTEQRDSAMYRCASSLLTSGAYNEQFFGPGTRLTVL.

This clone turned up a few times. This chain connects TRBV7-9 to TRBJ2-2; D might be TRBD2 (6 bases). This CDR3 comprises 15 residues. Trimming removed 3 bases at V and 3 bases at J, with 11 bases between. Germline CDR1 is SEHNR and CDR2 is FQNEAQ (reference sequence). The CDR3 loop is CASSFRERDTGELFF. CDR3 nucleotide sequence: TGTGCCAGCAGCTTCCGGGAGAGGGACACCGGGGAGCTGTTTTTT.

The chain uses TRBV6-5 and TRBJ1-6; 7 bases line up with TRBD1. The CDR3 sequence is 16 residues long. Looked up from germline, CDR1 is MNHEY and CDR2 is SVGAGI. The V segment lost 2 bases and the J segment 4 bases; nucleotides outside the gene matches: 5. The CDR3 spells CASSYDRVLYNSPLHF. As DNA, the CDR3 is TGTGCCAGCAGTTACGACAGGGTCCTTTATAATTCACCCCTCCACTTT.

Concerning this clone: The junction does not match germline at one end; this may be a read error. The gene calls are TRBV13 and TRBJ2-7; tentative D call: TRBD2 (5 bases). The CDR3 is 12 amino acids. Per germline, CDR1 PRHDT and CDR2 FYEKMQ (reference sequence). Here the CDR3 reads CASSLGSYEQYF. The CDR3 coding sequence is TGTGCCAGCAGCCTAGGGAGTTACGAGCAGTACTTC.